Sequencing of this T cell receptor beta chain was carried out in a study of PD-1 blockade in classical Hodgkin lymphoma. The wider study: Once every 2 weeks, patients received intravenous nivolumab at 3 mg/kg.

This CDR3 region has 13 residues. Germline V gene lookup returns CDR1 MNHNY and CDR2 SVGAGI (reference sequence). TCRdb's copy holds only in-frame clones and misses some; the assay was immunoSEQ multiplex PCR. The data hold over 90,000 clones, with 75% to 90% observed a single time. General study findings and limits: Complete responders possessed baseline diversity comparable to newly diagnosed patients. Individuals initiating nivolumab under 1 year after ASCT were excluded. At C4D1, TCR diversity had climbed significantly for CD4+ cells, though not for CD8+ cells.

Autologous stem cell transplantation was followed by relapse in every patient, and brentuximab vedotin exposure varied. Details on this clone: Its antigen is currently unknown. One junction end disagrees with the germline gene, perhaps due to a read error.

The TCR originated in a human donor with classical Hodgkin lymphoma. The chain couples TRBV6-6 to TRBJ2-4, with D tentatively TRBD2 (5 bases). The input for sequencing was peripheral blood mononuclear cells (PBMCs), taken before the second cycle of nivolumab. The CDR3 is CTTVAMAKNIQYF. CDR3 DNA sequence: TGCACTACAGTAGCGATGGCCAAAAACATTCAGTACTTC.